The rows below give T cell receptor beta chains drawn from one sample of a study of blood T cell repertoires in COVID-19. Some clones are missing from TCRdb's copy, which holds only in-frame ones; the method was immunoSEQ multiplex PCR. The sample carries roughly 190,000 clones, 70% to 90% recorded once. The sequencing sample was made of peripheral blood. All receptors come from a woman aged 40 to 50 who had recovered from COVID-19. CDR3s include the opening cysteine and the closing phenylalanine or tryptophan. The D gene is left open where the match is weak. The size of a clone is reported for some rows only, either as once, few or many, or as a class for expanded clones.

V gene: TRBV24-1
J gene: TRBJ2-2
clone size: NA
D gene: TRBD1
CDR3 protein: CATSDLLYGTGSTGELFF
CDR3 DNA: TGTGCCACCAGTGATTTACTTTACGGGACAGGGTCCACCGGGGAGCTGTTTTTT

V gene: TRBV5-1
J gene: TRBJ2-2
clone size: NA
D gene: NA
CDR3 protein: CASSLGSSGATGELFF
CDR3 DNA: TGCGCCAGCAGCTTGGGTTCAAGCGGAGCCACCGGGGAGCTGTTTTTT

V gene: TRBV5-1
J gene: TRBJ2-5
clone size: NA
D gene: TRBD1
CDR3 protein: CASSRGQGETQYF
CDR3 DNA: TGCGCCAGCAGCCGCGGACAGGGCGAGACCCAGTACTTC

V gene: TRBV30
J gene: TRBJ2-5
clone size: NA
D gene: TRBD1
CDR3 protein: CAWSGDRDSQETQYF
CDR3 DNA: TGTGCCTGGAGCGGAGACAGGGACAGTCAAGAGACCCAGTACTTC

V gene: TRBV12-3/TRBV12-4
J gene: TRBJ2-2
clone size: NA
D gene: NA
CDR3 protein: CASSLGGGELFF
CDR3 DNA: TGTGCCAGCAGTTTAGGCGGCGGGGAGCTGTTTTTT

V gene: TRBV15
J gene: TRBJ2-2
clone size: NA
D gene: TRBD1
CDR3 protein: CATRLDRTSSGELFF
CDR3 DNA: TGTGCCACCAGGCTGGACAGGACCAGTTCCGGGGAGCTGTTTTTT

V gene: TRBV30
J gene: TRBJ2-7
clone size: NA
D gene: TRBD1
CDR3 protein: CAWSVSLLGDRAYEQYF
CDR3 DNA: TGTGCCTGGAGTGTAAGCTTGTTAGGGGACAGGGCCTACGAGCAGTACTTC

V gene: TRBV6-2/TRBV6-3
J gene: TRBJ2-7
clone size: NA
D gene: NA
CDR3 protein: CASSNIQVYEQYF
CDR3 DNA: TGTGCCAGCAGCAACATACAGGTATACGAGCAGTACTTC

V gene: TRBV5-5
J gene: TRBJ2-2
clone size: NA
D gene: NA
CDR3 protein: CASSPGSWVTNTGELFF
CDR3 DNA: TGTGCCAGCAGCCCCGGGTCCTGGGTGACCAACACCGGGGAGCTGTTTTTT

V gene: TRBV5-1
J gene: TRBJ2-1
clone size: NA
D gene: NA
CDR3 protein: CASSLETGSYNEQFF
CDR3 DNA: TGCGCCAGCAGCTTGGAAACAGGGTCCTACAATGAGCAGTTCTTC

V gene: TRBV5-5
J gene: TRBJ2-3
clone size: once
D gene: NA
CDR3 protein: CASNPPPIGGGTDTQYF
CDR3 DNA: TGTGCCAGCAACCCTCCCCCAATCGGTGGAGGCACAGATACGCAGTATTTT

V gene: TRBV23-1
J gene: TRBJ1-4
clone size: NA
D gene: TRBD1
CDR3 protein: CASSRGQGVSEKLFF
CDR3 DNA: TGCGCCAGCAGTCGCGGACAGGGAGTTTCAGAAAAACTGTTTTTT

V gene: TRBV6-5
J gene: TRBJ1-2
clone size: NA
D gene: NA
CDR3 protein: CASSSGQHYGYTF
CDR3 DNA: TGTGCCAGCAGTTCCGGACAGCACTATGGCTACACCTTC

V gene: TRBV7-3
J gene: TRBJ2-1
clone size: NA
D gene: NA
CDR3 protein: CASSPRPGFAYNEQFF
CDR3 DNA: TGTGCCAGCAGCCCCAGGCCGGGGTTTGCCTACAATGAGCAGTTCTTC

V gene: TRBV7-2
J gene: TRBJ2-4
clone size: NA
D gene: NA
CDR3 protein: CASSLAGAKNIQYF
CDR3 DNA: TGTGCCAGCAGCCTGGCAGGGGCCAAAAACATTCAGTACTTC

V gene: TRBV6-5
J gene: TRBJ2-2
clone size: NA
D gene: TRBD2
CDR3 protein: CASSYLSGGPTGELFF
CDR3 DNA: TGTGCCAGCAGTTACCTCAGCGGGGGACCCACCGGGGAGCTGTTTTTT

V gene: TRBV6-2/TRBV6-3
J gene: TRBJ2-1
clone size: NA
D gene: NA
CDR3 protein: CASSLGTPNYNEQFF
CDR3 DNA: TGTGCCAGCAGTTTGGGGACTCCGAATTACAATGAGCAGTTCTTC

V gene: TRBV7-2
J gene: TRBJ2-3
clone size: NA
D gene: TRBD2
CDR3 protein: CASSLGAGGRDTDTQYF
CDR3 DNA: TGTGCCAGCAGCTTAGGGGCGGGAGGACGGGACACAGATACGCAGTATTTT

V gene: TRBV27
J gene: TRBJ2-7
clone size: NA
D gene: NA
CDR3 protein: CASSSVLYEQYF
CDR3 DNA: TGTGCCAGCAGCTCTGTCCTCTACGAGCAGTACTTC

V gene: TRBV7-2
J gene: TRBJ1-3
clone size: NA
D gene: TRBD1
CDR3 protein: CASSIASGQNSGNTIYF
CDR3 DNA: TGTGCCAGCAGCATCGCATCGGGACAGAACTCTGGAAACACCATATATTTT

V gene: TRBV7-6
J gene: TRBJ2-3
clone size: NA
D gene: TRBD1
CDR3 protein: CASSLGAGGPTDTQYF
CDR3 DNA: TGTGCCAGCAGCTTAGGGGCAGGGGGCCCCACAGATACGCAGTATTTT

V gene: TRBV18
J gene: TRBJ2-1
clone size: NA
D gene: TRBD1
CDR3 protein: CASSPRQGGYSANEQFF
CDR3 DNA: TGTGCCAGCTCACCACGACAGGGGGGGTACTCAGCCAATGAGCAGTTCTTC

V gene: TRBV29-1
J gene: TRBJ2-7
clone size: NA
D gene: NA
CDR3 protein: CSAQGQGTYEQYF
CDR3 DNA: TGCAGCGCCCAAGGGCAGGGGACCTACGAGCAGTACTTC

V gene: TRBV20-1
J gene: TRBJ2-2
clone size: NA
D gene: TRBD2
CDR3 protein: CDGRASGELFF
CDR3 DNA: TGCGACGGGAGGGCCTCCGGGGAGCTGTTTTTT

V gene: TRBV10-3
J gene: TRBJ1-3
clone size: NA
D gene: TRBD1
CDR3 protein: CAIQGAGGNTIYF
CDR3 DNA: TGTGCCATACAGGGGGCTGGTGGAAACACCATATATTTT

V gene: TRBV5-1
J gene: TRBJ2-1
clone size: NA
D gene: TRBD2
CDR3 protein: CASSLGTSGRLLSYNEQFF
CDR3 DNA: TGCGCCAGCAGCTTGGGGACTAGCGGGAGGTTGCTCTCCTACAATGAGCAGTTCTTC

V gene: TRBV13
J gene: TRBJ1-4
clone size: NA
D gene: NA
CDR3 protein: CASSSTGFIEKLFF
CDR3 DNA: TGTGCCAGCAGCTCTACAGGGTTTATCGAAAAACTGTTTTTT

V gene: TRBV7-2
J gene: TRBJ2-2
clone size: NA
D gene: TRBD2
CDR3 protein: CASSPGGTGELFF
CDR3 DNA: TGTGCCAGCAGCCCCGGGGGGACCGGGGAGCTGTTTTTT

V gene: TRBV14
J gene: TRBJ1-1
clone size: NA
D gene: TRBD1
CDR3 protein: CASSQDLGDSLGAFF
CDR3 DNA: TGTGCCAGCAGCCAAGATTTGGGGGACAGCCTCGGAGCTTTCTTT

V gene: TRBV25-1
J gene: TRBJ2-3
clone size: NA
D gene: NA
CDR3 protein: CASSEEGLTDTQYF
CDR3 DNA: TGTGCCAGCAGTGAGGAGGGTCTCACAGATACGCAGTATTTT

V gene: TRBV19
J gene: TRBJ2-6
clone size: NA
D gene: NA
CDR3 protein: CASSTPSGAGANVLTF
CDR3 DNA: TGTGCCAGTAGTACTCCCTCCGGGGCTGGGGCCAACGTCCTGACTTTC

V gene: TRBV7-9
J gene: TRBJ1-6
clone size: NA
D gene: NA
CDR3 protein: CASDLVQENSPLHF
CDR3 DNA: TGTGCCAGCGACTTAGTCCAGGAAAATTCACCCCTCCACTTT

V gene: TRBV12-5
J gene: TRBJ2-3
clone size: NA
D gene: TRBD1
CDR3 protein: CASGSGQGATDTQYF
CDR3 DNA: TGTGCTAGTGGTTCGGGACAGGGGGCCACAGATACGCAGTATTTT

V gene: TRBV6-5
J gene: TRBJ2-7
clone size: NA
D gene: NA
CDR3 protein: CASRSLGGSYEQYF
CDR3 DNA: TGTGCCAGCAGGTCTTTGGGGGGCTCCTACGAGCAGTACTTC

V gene: TRBV4-2
J gene: TRBJ2-7
clone size: NA
D gene: TRBD2
CDR3 protein: CASSQASSGGTSGGPYEQYF
CDR3 DNA: TGTGCCAGCAGCCAAGCCTCCTCAGGGGGAACTAGCGGGGGACCCTACGAGCAGTACTTC

V gene: TRBV6-5
J gene: TRBJ1-5
clone size: NA
D gene: NA
CDR3 protein: CASRRQGSSNQPQHF
CDR3 DNA: TGTGCCAGCCGGCGGCAGGGCTCGAGCAATCAGCCCCAGCATTTT

V gene: TRBV14
J gene: TRBJ2-3
clone size: NA
D gene: NA
CDR3 protein: CASSLFNSDTQYF
CDR3 DNA: TGTGCCAGCAGCCTTTTCAACTCAGATACGCAGTATTTT

V gene: TRBV7-2
J gene: TRBJ2-4
clone size: NA
D gene: TRBD1
CDR3 protein: CASSIAGQGAHIQYF
CDR3 DNA: TGTGCCAGCAGCATTGCCGGGCAGGGGGCTCACATTCAGTACTTC

V gene: TRBV2
J gene: TRBJ1-3
clone size: NA
D gene: NA
CDR3 protein: CASTLVRDSGNTIYF
CDR3 DNA: TGTGCCAGCACCCTCGTACGGGATTCTGGAAACACCATATATTTT

V gene: TRBV28
J gene: TRBJ2-5
clone size: NA
D gene: TRBD1
CDR3 protein: CASTSQGLETQYF
CDR3 DNA: TGTGCCAGCACCTCACAGGGGTTAGAGACCCAGTACTTC

V gene: TRBV5-6
J gene: TRBJ2-7
clone size: NA
D gene: NA
CDR3 protein: CASSNAGYEQYF
CDR3 DNA: TGTGCCAGCAGTAATGCCGGCTACGAGCAGTACTTC

V gene: TRBV19
J gene: TRBJ2-7
clone size: NA
D gene: NA
CDR3 protein: CASSNSGEGSYEQYF
CDR3 DNA: TGTGCCAGTAGTAATAGCGGAGAGGGCTCCTACGAGCAGTACTTC

V gene: TRBV2
J gene: TRBJ2-5
clone size: NA
D gene: NA
CDR3 protein: CASSDQGSLRTQYF
CDR3 DNA: TGTGCCAGCAGTGACCAGGGAAGCCTACGGACCCAGTACTTC

V gene: TRBV27
J gene: TRBJ1-2
clone size: NA
D gene: NA
CDR3 protein: CASSLTGGSTPSGYTF
CDR3 DNA: TGTGCCAGCAGTTTAACCGGGGGAAGCACCCCTAGTGGCTACACCTTC

V gene: TRBV19
J gene: TRBJ2-3
clone size: NA
D gene: NA
CDR3 protein: CASSISARGLVTDTQYF
CDR3 DNA: TGTGCCAGTAGTATATCGGCTAGAGGTCTCGTTACAGATACGCAGTATTTT

V gene: TRBV27
J gene: TRBJ2-7
clone size: NA
D gene: NA
CDR3 protein: CASSFGRAYEQYF
CDR3 DNA: TGTGCCAGCAGTTTCGGCAGGGCTTACGAGCAGTACTTC

V gene: TRBV19
J gene: TRBJ2-1
clone size: once
D gene: TRBD2
CDR3 protein: CASKVGGSSYNEQFF
CDR3 DNA: TGTGCCAGTAAGGTCGGCGGGAGCTCCTACAATGAGCAGTTCTTC

V gene: TRBV27
J gene: TRBJ1-2
clone size: NA
D gene: NA
CDR3 protein: CASSLSGNPPPYGYTF
CDR3 DNA: TGTGCCAGCAGTTTATCGGGCAACCCACCCCCGTATGGCTACACCTTC

V gene: TRBV18
J gene: TRBJ2-3
clone size: NA
D gene: NA
CDR3 protein: CASSPQARASTDTQYF
CDR3 DNA: TGTGCCAGCTCACCTCAGGCGCGGGCTAGCACAGATACGCAGTATTTT

V gene: TRBV18
J gene: TRBJ2-7
clone size: NA
D gene: NA
CDR3 protein: CASSPRSSGGQYF
CDR3 DNA: TGTGCCAGCTCACCACGTTCCAGCGGCGGGCAGTACTTC

V gene: TRBV10-3
J gene: TRBJ2-1
clone size: NA
D gene: NA
CDR3 protein: CAITGVGYNEQFF
CDR3 DNA: TGTGCCATCACAGGGGTGGGCTACAATGAGCAGTTCTTC

V gene: TRBV19
J gene: TRBJ2-2
clone size: NA
D gene: TRBD1
CDR3 protein: CASSMWTGGSGELFF
CDR3 DNA: TGTGCCAGTAGTATGTGGACAGGGGGATCCGGGGAGCTGTTTTTT

V gene: TRBV19
J gene: TRBJ2-1
clone size: NA
D gene: TRBD2
CDR3 protein: CASSIRPFWTSGSADPNEQFF
CDR3 DNA: TGTGCCAGTAGTATCCGACCTTTCTGGACTAGCGGGAGCGCCGATCCCAATGAGCAGTTCTTC

V gene: TRBV29-1
J gene: TRBJ1-4
clone size: NA
D gene: TRBD1
CDR3 protein: CSARTGVNEKLFF
CDR3 DNA: TGCAGCGCCCGGACAGGGGTTAATGAAAAACTGTTTTTT

V gene: TRBV4-2
J gene: TRBJ2-7
clone size: NA
D gene: TRBD2
CDR3 protein: CASSPHDGPGLAGDYEQYF
CDR3 DNA: TGTGCCAGCAGCCCGCATGACGGGCCCGGACTAGCGGGGGACTACGAGCAGTACTTC

V gene: TRBV30
J gene: TRBJ2-3
clone size: NA
D gene: NA
CDR3 protein: CAWRDYSTDTQYF
CDR3 DNA: TGTGCCTGGAGGGACTATAGCACAGATACGCAGTATTTT

V gene: TRBV5-1
J gene: TRBJ1-2
clone size: NA
D gene: TRBD1
CDR3 protein: CASTPGAGGYGYTF
CDR3 DNA: TGCGCCAGCACCCCAGGGGCAGGGGGTTATGGCTACACCTTC

V gene: TRBV7-3
J gene: TRBJ2-3
clone size: NA
D gene: NA
CDR3 protein: CASSLASTDTQYF
CDR3 DNA: TGTGCCAGCAGCTTAGCGAGCACAGATACGCAGTATTTT

V gene: TRBV3-1/TRBV3-2
J gene: TRBJ2-1
clone size: NA
D gene: NA
CDR3 protein: CASSGTSYNEQFF
CDR3 DNA: TGTGCCAGCAGCGGGACTTCATACAATGAGCAGTTCTTC